This passage covers 29 T cell receptor beta chains from one sample sequenced in a study of radiation and T cells in renal cell carcinoma. Data came from immunoSEQ multiplex PCR; TCRdb stores just in-frame clones and leaves some out. The sample shows over 120,000 clones, 80% to 90% of them seen only once. Time point: blood 4 weeks post-SBRT, at nephrectomy. Treatment described: 15 Gy SBRT to primary tumor, nephrectomy 4 weeks later. Sequencing was performed on blood, taken from a patient whose treatment included radiotherapy and nephrectomy. These receptor sequences come from a woman in her 50s with renal cell carcinoma.

V is TRBV4-2 and J is TRBJ2-1; 10 bases are a match to TRBD1. In germline, CDR1 is LGHNA, CDR2 YNFKEQ. This CDR3 spans 16 amino acids. J gave up 9 bases and V 3 bases, and 11 bases lay outside the gene matches. CDR3 residues: CASSHVPGQGWGEQFF. The CDR3 DNA reads as TGTGCCAGCAGCCACGTCCCGGGACAGGGGTGGGGTGAGCAGTTCTTC.

V is TRBV5-1 and J is TRBJ2-6; tentatively, D is TRBD1 (6 bases). This CDR3 region has 15 residues. Germline lookup yields CDR1 SGHRS and CDR2 YFSETQ. Between the trimmed V and J ends, which lost 3 bases and 0 bases, there was a span of 7 bases. For the CDR3, the DNA is TGCGCCAGCAGCTGGACAGTCTCTGGGGCCAACGTCCTGACTTTC. It specifies CASSWTVSGANVLTF. The full variable domain, rest sourced from reference TRBV5-1 and TRBJ2-6, is KAGVTQTPRYLIKTRGQQVTLSCSPISGHRSVSWYQQTPGQGLQFLFEYFSETQRNKGNFPGRFSGRQFSNSRSEMNVSTLELGDSALYLCASSWTVSGANVLTFGAGSRLTVL.

The rearrangement links TRBV7-9 to TRBJ1-2, with D uncertain. Germline CDR1 reads SEHNR; CDR2 reads FQNEAQ (reference sequence). This CDR3 has 13 residues. Trimming removed 5 bases from V and 8 bases from J, with 15 bases in between. CDR3 DNA sequence: TGTGCCAGCAGCGATGCCTCCTCGGGGGGCTACACCTTC. Translation gives CASSDASSGGYTF.

This chain uses TRBV30 with TRBJ1-1; D unclear. Trimming left V 5 bases short and J 1 base short, with 11 bases between. Germline loops: CDR1 GTSNPN, CDR2 SVGIG (reference sequence). The CDR3 spans 13 residues. The CDR3 region is CAWFKRRNTEAFF. The CDR3 coding sequence is TGTGCCTGGTTTAAAAGGAGGAACACTGAAGCTTTCTTT. Full variable domain (outside the CDR3, taken from reference TRBV30 and TRBJ1-1): SQTIHQWPATLVQPVGSPLSLECTVEGTSNPNLYWYRQAAGRGLQLLFYSVGIGQISSEVPQNLSASRPQDRQFILSSKKLLLSDSGFYLCAWFKRRNTEAFFGQGTRLTVV.

The gene calls are TRBV7-9 and TRBJ2-3; the D gene is possibly TRBD1 (6 bases). The CDR3 runs to 14 residues. Germline V gene sequence: CDR1 SEHNR, CDR2 FQNEAQ (reference sequence). Trimming stripped 8 bases from V and 0 bases from J, with 12 bases between. The CDR3 spells CASVTGRSTDTQYF. Here the CDR3 DNA reads TGTGCCAGCGTGACAGGCCGTAGCACAGATACGCAGTATTTT. Based on the CDR3 plus reference TRBV7-9 and TRBJ2-3, the full variable domain is DTGVSQNPRHKITKRGQNVTFRCDPISEHNRLYWYRQTLGQGPEFLTYFQNEAQLEKSRLLSDRFSAERPKGSFSTLEIQRTEQGDSAMYLCASVTGRSTDTQYFGPGTRLTVL.

In its sample, this clone was seen once. The chain links TRBV28 to TRBJ1-2; D is uncertain. This CDR3 comprises 15 residues. V lost 2 bases and J lost 2, with 12 bases in between. Germline CDR1 reads MDHEN; CDR2 reads SYDVKM. This CDR3 is CASSLMQPLNYGYTF. CDR3 nucleotide sequence: TGTGCCAGCAGTTTAATGCAGCCGCTAAACTATGGCTACACCTTC.

This sequence joins TRBV7-2 and TRBJ1-2; no clear D. The germline V gene has CDR1 SGHTA and CDR2 FQGNSA. The germline V and J ends were trimmed by 3 bases and 7 bases, with 12 bases remaining between them. The CDR3 is 13 residues long. CDR3 nucleotide sequence: TGTGCCAGCAGCTTTGAACTCCTGGCTGGCTACACCTTC. It encodes CASSFELLAGYTF.

The CDR3 region is CASSQDLGGMISPLHF. For the CDR3, the DNA is TGCGCCAGCAGCCAGGACCTTGGAGGGATGATTTCACCCCTCCACTTT. This chain links TRBV4-3 with TRBJ1-6; D is unclear. Trimming shortened V by 3 bases and J by 9 bases, and 18 bases separated the two germline ends. The CDR3 runs to 16 residues. The germline gives CDR1 LGHNA, CDR2 YSLEER.

This chain uses TRBV5-4 with TRBJ1-2; perhaps TRBD1 as D (5 bases). Germline CDR1 SGHNT, CDR2 YYREEE (reference sequence). The CDR3 spans 13 residues. V gave up 1 base and J gave up 5 bases, with 9 bases separating them. CDR3 residues: CASSLIQVYGYTF. The CDR3 DNA reads TGTGCCAGCAGCTTGATACAGGTTTATGGCTACACCTTC.

J is TRBJ2-5 and V is TRBV6-1; 10 bases fit TRBD2. V gave up 7 bases and J gave up 2 bases; unmatched junction bases: 4. The CDR3 extends over 14 amino acids. Germline CDR1 reads MNHNS; CDR2 reads SASEGT. In DNA form, the CDR3 reads TGTGCCAGCAAGCCAGCGGGGGGGCAAGAGACCCAGTACTTC. Translating gives CASKPAGGQETQYF.

This chain uses TRBV11-2 with TRBJ1-1; the D is unclear. Looked up from germline, CDR1 is SGHAT and CDR2 is FQNNGV. V was cut by 2 bases and J by 2 bases, with 15 bases left in between. This CDR3 has 16 amino acids. CDR3 sequence reads: CASSLRRVSDNTEAFF. The CDR3 DNA reads as TGTGCCAGCAGCTTAAGACGGGTCTCAGATAACACTGAAGCTTTCTTT.

This clone has just a few counts. The genes are TRBV11-2 and TRBJ1-6, with 9 bases matching TRBD1. V dropped 1 base and J dropped 13; count of bases not matched to a gene: 11. Germline-derived CDR1 and CDR2 are SGHAT and FQNNGV. The CDR3 has 16 residues. This CDR3 reads CASSLGGSGQGVPLHF. The CDR3 DNA follows: TGTGCCAGCAGCTTAGGTGGTTCGGGACAGGGCGTTCCCCTCCACTTT.

The V call is TRBV6-6, the J call TRBJ2-4, with unresolved D. Germline V CDR1 and CDR2: MNHNY, SVGAGI (reference sequence). Trimming took 6 bases from V and 3 from J, leaving 18 bases between them. The CDR3 sequence is 16 residues long. As DNA, the CDR3 is TGTGCCAGCAGATACCTTGGGCAAGGAAGCAAAAACATTCAGTACTTC. It yields the protein CASRYLGQGSKNIQYF.

The chain carries TRBV28 and TRBJ2-2; D call uncertain. This CDR3 contains 13 residues. Germline V gene sequence: CDR1 MDHEN, CDR2 SYDVKM. Between the trimmed V and J ends, which lost 4 bases and 7 bases, there was a span of 10 bases. Written as DNA, the CDR3 is TGTGCCAGCAGTTATTTCGATGGCGGGGAGCTGTTTTTT. Its translation is CASSYFDGGELFF.

This rearrangement joins TRBV6-5 to TRBJ2-7; possibly TRBD2 for D (5 bases). Germline V lookup: CDR1 MNHEY, CDR2 SVGAGI. The CDR3 loop spans 14 amino acids. V shed 6 bases and J shed 7 bases, with 19 bases lying between them. This CDR3 is CASSNAGSPGEQYF. The CDR3 nucleotides read TGTGCCAGCAGCAACGCTGGGTCCCCGGGGGAGCAGTACTTC.

This chain connects TRBV6-1 to TRBJ2-7, with 10 nucleotides matching TRBD2. Germline CDR1 MNHNS, CDR2 SASEGT. The CDR3 has 17 amino acids. The V and J ends lost 4 bases and 3 bases, in that order; junction bases with no gene match: 12. The CDR3 loop reads CASSASLGIAGGYEQYF. The DNA of the CDR3 is TGTGCCAGCAGTGCTTCCCTGGGAATAGCGGGAGGCTACGAGCAGTACTTC.

V and J are TRBV19 and TRBJ1-2, with a possible D match to TRBD1 (6 bases). The CDR3 length is 15 residues. Germline values: CDR1 LNHDA, CDR2 SQIVND (reference sequence). V was trimmed by 4 bases and J by 0 bases, leaving 12 bases between them. CDR3 loop: CASSTLDRANYGYTF. The CDR3 DNA follows: TGTGCCAGTAGTACCCTGGACAGAGCTAACTATGGCTACACCTTC. Filled out from reference TRBV19 and TRBJ1-2, the complete variable domain reads DGGITQSPKYLFRKEGQNVTLSCEQNLNHDAMYWYRQDPGQGLRLIYYSQIVNDFQKGDIAEGYSVSREKKESFPLTVTSAQKNPTAFYLCASSTLDRANYGYTFGSGTRLTVV.

The chain links TRBV2 to TRBJ2-4; TRBD2 agrees at 7 bases. Per the germline V gene, CDR1 is SNHLY and CDR2 is FYNNEI. V lost 2 bases and J lost 0; bases outside the gene matches: 10. The CDR3 contains 18 residues. CDR3 DNA: TGTGCCAGCAGTGAACCCCTGACTAGCCGGCGAGCCAAAAACATTCAGTACTTC. Amino acids: CASSEPLTSRRAKNIQYF.

The genes are TRBV14 and TRBJ1-1; no definite D call. Trimming removed 1 base at V and 6 bases at J, with 12 bases between. There are 14 residues in the CDR3. In germline, CDR1 is SGHDN, CDR2 FVKESK. The chain's CDR3 is CASSQGRWWAEAFF. In nucleotides, the CDR3 is TGTGCCAGCAGCCAAGGGAGATGGTGGGCTGAAGCTTTCTTT.

In regard to this clone: One end of the junction is discordant with germline, which a read error may explain. The V call is TRBV27, the J call TRBJ1-2, with 9 nucleotides matching TRBD1. Germline CDR1 MNHEY, CDR2 SMNVEV (reference sequence). The CDR3 sequence is 16 residues long. The CDR3 spells CASSFLTGGAGYGYTF. CDR3 coding DNA: TGTGCCAGCAGTTTTCTTACAGGGGGCGCGGGCTATGGCTATACCTTC.

This chain uses TRBV2 with TRBJ2-3; 8 bases are a match to TRBD2. The CDR3 is 13 residues long. V lost 8 bases, J lost 3 bases, and 4 bases stayed unmatched. The V gene's germline CDR1 is SNHLY and CDR2 FYNNEI. CDR3 sequence (DNA): TGTGCCAGCTCTTTAGCGGGGACAGATACGCAGTATTTT. Its protein product is CASSLAGTDTQYF. Filled out from reference TRBV2 and TRBJ2-3, the complete variable domain reads EPEVTQTPSHQVTQMGQEVILRCVPISNHLYFYWYRQILGQKVEFLVSFYNNEISEKSEIFDDQFSVERPDGSNFTLKIRSTKLEDSAMYFCASSLAGTDTQYFGPGTRLTVL.

The V call is TRBV9, the J call TRBJ2-1; a possible D gene is TRBD2 (6 bases). CDR1 and CDR2 (germline): SGDLS, YYNGEE. V lost 3 bases, J lost 9 bases, and 16 bases lay in between. This CDR3 is built from 14 residues. The CDR3 loop is CASSGGGDSIEQFF. The CDR3 coding sequence is TGTGCCAGCAGCGGGGGCGGGGACTCAATTGAGCAGTTCTTC.

The chain carries TRBV10-3 and TRBJ2-7; 10 bases are shared with TRBD1. Per the germline V gene, CDR1 is ENHRY and CDR2 is SYGVKD. V lost 2 bases, J lost 2 bases, and 3 bases stayed unmatched. The CDR3 spans 15 residues. The CDR3 DNA reads TGTGCCATCAGTGAGCCTGGACAGGGGGCCTACGAGCAGTACTTC. Its protein product is CAISEPGQGAYEQYF.

The J gene is TRBJ2-2, the V gene TRBV29-1, with D perhaps assigned TRBD1 or TRBD2 (5 bases each). The CDR3 spans 14 residues. The germline CDR1 and CDR2 sequences are SQVTM and ANQGSEA. V lost 7 bases, J lost 2 bases, and 14 bases lay in between. CDR3 protein: CSGTGTDNTGELFF. CDR3 nucleotide sequence: TGCAGCGGCACCGGGACGGATAACACCGGGGAGCTGTTTTTT.

J is TRBJ1-3 and V is TRBV4-1; D is perhaps TRBD1 (5 bases). CDR1 and CDR2 (germline): MGHRA, YSYEKL. CDR3 length: 17 residues. The V gene lost 0 bases and the J gene lost 3 bases, with 15 bases spanning the gap. The CDR3 protein is CASSQDSRGESGNTIYF. DNA for the CDR3: TGCGCCAGCAGCCAAGATTCTCGGGGGGAAAGTGGAAACACCATATATTTT.

This chain uses TRBV19 with TRBJ1-5, with TRBD1 matching over 9 bases. Germline assignment: CDR1 LNHDA and CDR2 SQIVND (reference sequence). V shed 4 bases, J shed 7 bases, and the junction held 11 bases outside the gene matches. This CDR3 is built from 16 residues. CDR3 residues: CASSTPGTGKRQPQHF. The CDR3 DNA sequence: TGTGCCAGTAGTACGCCCGGGACAGGGAAACGACAGCCCCAGCATTTT.

V and J are TRBV30 and TRBJ1-2, with D tentatively TRBD1 (5 bases). The V and J ends lost 0 bases and 6 bases respectively, with 11 bases between them. Germline CDR1 is GTSNPN and CDR2 is SVGIG (reference sequence). This CDR3 contains 13 residues. The CDR3 sequence is CAWSVLRGDGYTF. The CDR3 DNA is TGTGCCTGGAGTGTCTTAAGAGGGGATGGCTACACCTTC. Supplemented by reference TRBV30 and TRBJ1-2, the full variable domain reads SQTIHQWPATLVQPVGSPLSLECTVEGTSNPNLYWYRQAAGRGLQLLFYSVGIGQISSEVPQNLSASRPQDRQFILSSKKLLLSDSGFYLCAWSVLRGDGYTFGSGTRLTVV.

This clone was seen only a few times. This chain joins TRBV2 and TRBJ2-7; no clear D gene. The CDR3 length is 13 residues. The V gene's germline CDR1 is SNHLY and CDR2 FYNNEI. V was pared by 3 bases and J by 1 base, with 7 bases between. In nucleotides, the CDR3 is TGTGCCAGCAGTGACGTCTTTTCCTACGAGCAGTACTTC. Translation: CASSDVFSYEQYF. The whole variable domain, remainder taken from reference TRBV2 and TRBJ2-7, is EPEVTQTPSHQVTQMGQEVILRCVPISNHLYFYWYRQILGQKVEFLVSFYNNEISEKSEIFDDQFSVERPDGSNFTLKIRSTKLEDSAMYFCASSDVFSYEQYFGPGTRLTVT.

The chain is built from TRBV7-9 and TRBJ2-7; tentatively, D is TRBD2 (6 bases). From germline, CDR1 is SEHNR and CDR2 FQNEAQ (reference sequence). The CDR3 runs 15 residues. The V gene lost 2 bases and the J gene lost 2 bases, with 13 bases spanning the gap. This chain's CDR3 is CASSLNRRETYEQYF. Written as DNA, the CDR3 is TGTGCCAGCAGCTTAAATCGGCGGGAAACCTACGAGCAGTACTTC. Complete variable domain (other parts from reference TRBV7-9 and TRBJ2-7): DTGVSQNPRHKITKRGQNVTFRCDPISEHNRLYWYRQTLGQGPEFLTYFQNEAQLEKSRLLSDRFSAERPKGSFSTLEIQRTEQGDSAMYLCASSLNRRETYEQYFGPGTRLTVT.